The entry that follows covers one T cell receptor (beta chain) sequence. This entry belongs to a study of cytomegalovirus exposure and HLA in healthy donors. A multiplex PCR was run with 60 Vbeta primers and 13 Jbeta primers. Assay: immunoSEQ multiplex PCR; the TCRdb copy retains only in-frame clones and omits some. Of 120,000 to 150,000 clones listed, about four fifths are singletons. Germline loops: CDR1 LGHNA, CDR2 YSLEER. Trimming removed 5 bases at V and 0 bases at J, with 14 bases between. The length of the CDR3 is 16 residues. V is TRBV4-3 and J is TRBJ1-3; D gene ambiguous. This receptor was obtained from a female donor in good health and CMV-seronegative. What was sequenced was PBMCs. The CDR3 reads CASSKRAASSGNTIYF. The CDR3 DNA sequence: TGCGCCAGCAGCAAACGCGCGGCAAGCTCTGGAAACACCATATATTTT.